This T cell receptor beta chain was recorded in a study of human thymus T cells. The assay was immunoSEQ multiplex PCR, and TCRdb's table has in-frame clones only and misses some. The sample records 86,000 or so clones, roughly 96% being singletons. General study results and limits: Related research has reported that thymic repertoires overlap highly among unrelated individuals. An apparent bias in V and J gene usage was seen in thymic and blood repertoires.

As to this clone: What it binds is unknown.

Resections from corrective heart surgery supplied the thymus tissue. Having corrective surgery for congenital heart defects, healthy Finnish infants were the ones who donated. The CDR3 is 14 residues long. Germline V gives CDR1 SGHTS, CDR2 YDEGEE. V dropped 0 bases and J dropped 10 bases, with 13 bases sitting between them. The chain employs TRBV5-8 and TRBJ1-4, with TRBD1 as a possible D gene (5 bases). The sequencing input was thymus tissue. This receptor was taken from a boy under two years old with a congenital heart defect but otherwise immunologically healthy. Written as DNA, the CDR3 is TGTGCCAGCAGCTTGGCCAAAGGGGCCGGAAAACTGTTTTTT. It specifies CASSLAKGAGKLFF.